A selection of T cell receptor beta chains follows, all from one sample in a study of OX40 agonist ivuxolimab in advanced cancers. Produced via immunoSEQ multiplex PCR; TCRdb's table is partial and in-frame only. The data hold about 73,000 clones, with roughly 86% observed a single time. This specimen was CD4+ or CD8+ T cells sorted from blood, taken in a trial of the OX40 agonist ivuxolimab. These receptors all stem from an adult with an advanced solid tumor such as melanoma, head and neck, liver or kidney cancer. Both conserved end residues are part of each CDR3. A D gene is named only where the DNA matches it firmly. Size is stated for part of the rows, as once, few or many counts, or as a class when the clone is expanded.

size: -; length: 15; V: TRBV23-1; J: TRBJ2-7; D: -; DNA: TGCGCCAGCAGTCCCCCCAACAGGGTGGATTACGAGCAGTACTTC; CDR3: CASSPPNRVDYEQYF
size: -; length: 12; V: TRBV28; J: TRBJ2-1; D: -; DNA: TGTGCCAGCAGTCTGAACCCGAGTGAGCAGTTCTTC; CDR3: CASSLNPSEQFF
size: -; length: 14; V: TRBV7-2; J: TRBJ2-3; D: -; DNA: TGTGCCAGCAGCTTAGGAGGGAGCGCAGATACGCAGTATTTT; CDR3: CASSLGGSADTQYF
size: -; length: 10; V: TRBV6-1; J: TRBJ1-2; D: -; DNA: TGTGCCAGCAGGACCTATGGCTACACCTTC; CDR3: CASRTYGYTF
size: -; length: 11; V: TRBV29-1; J: TRBJ1-1; D: -; DNA: TGCAGCGTTAAAGGTGTTAATGAAGCTTTCTTT; CDR3: CSVKGVNEAFF
size: -; length: 16; V: TRBV4-1; J: TRBJ2-1; D: TRBD1; DNA: TGCGCCAGCAGCTCCGGAGAGGGGGCGACTTGGGTTGAGCAGTTCTTC; CDR3: CASSSGEGATWVEQFF
size: -; length: 14; V: TRBV11-1; J: TRBJ2-7; D: TRBD1; DNA: TGTGCCAGCAATCCCGGGACAGGGGGTTCCGAGCAGTACTTC; CDR3: CASNPGTGGSEQYF
size: once; length: 18; V: TRBV4-3; J: TRBJ1-6; D: -; DNA: TGCGCCAGCAGCCAAAAAGTCCCCGGGAGCTCCTATAATTCACCCCTCCACTTT; CDR3: CASSQKVPGSSYNSPLHF
size: -; length: 16; V: TRBV21-1; J: TRBJ1-4; D: -; DNA: TGTGCCAGCAGCCCTCATGGCAGGTTCACTAATGAAAAACTGTTTTTT; CDR3: CASSPHGRFTNEKLFF
size: -; length: 13; V: TRBV29-1; J: TRBJ1-1; D: -; DNA: TGCAGCGTGGGACGGGAGCGGAACACTGAAGCTTTCTTT; CDR3: CSVGRERNTEAFF
size: once; length: 13; V: TRBV5-4; J: TRBJ1-2; D: -; DNA: TGTGCCAGCAGCTTGGAGGGAGGCCTGGGCTACACCTTC; CDR3: CASSLEGGLGYTF
size: -; length: 14; V: TRBV19; J: TRBJ2-3; D: TRBD1; DNA: TGTGCCACCTTAGACAGGGCTAGTTCAGATACGCAGTATTTT; CDR3: CATLDRASSDTQYF
size: -; length: 15; V: TRBV29-1; J: TRBJ2-7; D: -; DNA: TGCAGCGTTGTACTAGTGGGAGGAGGGTCCTACGAGCAGTACTTC; CDR3: CSVVLVGGGSYEQYF
size: -; length: 16; V: TRBV5-1; J: TRBJ1-6; D: TRBD1; DNA: TGCGCCAGCAGCTTGGCCCGGGGGGCAGGGGGTTCACCCCTCCACTTT; CDR3: CASSLARGAGGSPLHF
size: -; length: 12; V: TRBV29-1; J: TRBJ1-1; D: -; DNA: TGCAGCGGAGTTAGGGGGGTTACTGAAGCTTTCTTT; CDR3: CSGVRGVTEAFF
size: -; length: 12; V: TRBV6-5; J: TRBJ2-2; D: -; DNA: TGTGCCAGCAGATACAACACCGGGGAGCTGTTTTTT; CDR3: CASRYNTGELFF
size: -; length: 13; V: TRBV28; J: TRBJ1-1; D: -; DNA: TGTGCCAGCAGTCCCCCTGGACGGATTGAAGCTTTCTTT; CDR3: CASSPPGRIEAFF
size: -; length: 16; V: TRBV5-6; J: TRBJ2-7; D: TRBD2; DNA: TGTGCCAGCAGCCCCGGACTAGCGGAGAGCTCCTACGAGCAGTACTTC; CDR3: CASSPGLAESSYEQYF
size: few; length: 15; V: TRBV6-1; J: TRBJ2-2; D: TRBD1; DNA: TGTGCCAGCAGAAGGACAGGGGCTTCCACCGGGGAGCTGTTTTTT; CDR3: CASRRTGASTGELFF
size: few; length: 15; V: TRBV27; J: TRBJ2-7; D: -; DNA: TGTGCCAGCAGTCCCCCATCCGGGACCAGCTACGAGCAGTACTTC; CDR3: CASSPPSGTSYEQYF
size: -; length: 14; V: TRBV6-6; J: TRBJ2-1; D: -; DNA: TGTGCCAGCAGTTCAGAAGGGGGGCGCGATGAGCAGTTCTTC; CDR3: CASSSEGGRDEQFF
size: -; length: 17; V: TRBV19; J: TRBJ2-1; D: TRBD2; DNA: TGTGCCAGTAGTATAGTCCGACTAGCGGGAGACTACAATGAGCAGTTCTTC; CDR3: CASSIVRLAGDYNEQFF
size: -; length: 15; V: TRBV5-1; J: TRBJ1-5; D: -; DNA: TGCGCCAGCAGCTTGGAAGGGATTGGCAATCAGCCCCAGCATTTT; CDR3: CASSLEGIGNQPQHF
size: -; length: 15; V: TRBV19; J: TRBJ2-2; D: TRBD1; DNA: TGTGCCAGTAGTCCCCGGGACAGGGTTACCGGGGAGCTGTTTTTT; CDR3: CASSPRDRVTGELFF
size: -; length: 15; V: TRBV18; J: TRBJ1-4; D: -; DNA: TGTGCCAGCTCACCAACAGGGTTTGCTAATGAAAAACTGTTTTTT; CDR3: CASSPTGFANEKLFF
size: -; length: 16; V: TRBV7-6; J: TRBJ1-5; D: -; DNA: TGTGCCAGCAGCCGACTTGGGACGACGGGCAATCAGCCCCAGCATTTT; CDR3: CASSRLGTTGNQPQHF
size: once; length: 15; V: TRBV30; J: TRBJ1-5; D: -; DNA: TGTGCCTGGAGTGAAGGGGCTCGTAGCAATCAGCCCCAGCATTTT; CDR3: CAWSEGARSNQPQHF
size: -; length: 12; V: TRBV28; J: TRBJ2-7; D: -; DNA: TGTGCCAGCAGCCGAACCCGCTACGAGCAGTACTTC; CDR3: CASSRTRYEQYF
size: few; length: 16; V: TRBV27; J: TRBJ1-1; D: TRBD1; DNA: TGTGCCAGCAGTTTATCGTTACAGGGGAGGTACACTGAAGCTTTCTTT; CDR3: CASSLSLQGRYTEAFF
size: -; length: 10; V: TRBV20-1; J: TRBJ2-3; D: -; DNA: TGCAGTGCTTTTCTTTTTGCGCAGTATTTT; CDR3: CSAFLFAQYF
size: once; length: 14; V: TRBV27; J: TRBJ1-2; D: -; DNA: TGTGCCAGCAGTTTATCTGCCCAGAACTATGGCTACACCTTC; CDR3: CASSLSAQNYGYTF
size: -; length: 14; V: TRBV6-1; J: TRBJ2-2; D: TRBD1; DNA: TGTGCCAGCAGACCGGGACAGGGGACCGGGGAGCTGTTTTTT; CDR3: CASRPGQGTGELFF
size: -; length: 13; V: TRBV15; J: TRBJ1-5; D: -; DNA: TGTGCCACCAGCACGGTCGGCAATCAGCCCCAGCATTTT; CDR3: CATSTVGNQPQHF
size: -; length: 11; V: TRBV5-1; J: TRBJ2-7; D: -; DNA: TGTGCCAGCAGCTTTTCCGCCGAGCAGTACTTC; CDR3: CASSFSAEQYF
size: -; length: 18; V: TRBV18; J: TRBJ2-3; D: TRBD2; DNA: TGTGCCAGCTCACTCAGTAGCGGGAACGGTCTAAACCCAGATACGCAGTATTTT; CDR3: CASSLSSGNGLNPDTQYF
size: few; length: 12; V: TRBV2; J: TRBJ2-7; D: -; DNA: TGTGCCAGCAGTTTCGGGGGCAGGGAGCAGTACTTC; CDR3: CASSFGGREQYF
size: -; length: 13; V: TRBV5-1; J: TRBJ2-2; D: -; DNA: TGCGCCAGCAGCTTGGATAGTACCGGGGAGCTGTTTTTT; CDR3: CASSLDSTGELFF
size: -; length: 14; V: TRBV10-3; J: TRBJ1-1; D: TRBD1; DNA: TGTGCCATCAGGGGACAGGATACGAACACTGAAGCTTTCTTT; CDR3: CAIRGQDTNTEAFF
size: -; length: 16; V: TRBV30; J: TRBJ1-5; D: TRBD1; DNA: TGTGCCTGGAGTGACGGGATACAGGGGAGGATTCAGCCCCAGCATTTT; CDR3: CAWSDGIQGRIQPQHF
size: -; length: 12; V: TRBV19; J: TRBJ1-1; D: -; DNA: TGTGCCAGTATATGGGGTGACACTGAAGCTTTCTTT; CDR3: CASIWGDTEAFF
size: -; length: 15; V: TRBV19; J: TRBJ2-2; D: -; DNA: TGTGCCAGTAGTCAGGTCCGCGGGAACACCGGGGAGCTGTTTTTT; CDR3: CASSQVRGNTGELFF
size: -; length: 14; V: TRBV7-9; J: TRBJ2-6; D: -; DNA: TGTGCCAGCAGCTTACTTACTGGGGCCAACGTCCTGACTTTC; CDR3: CASSLLTGANVLTF
size: -; length: 12; V: TRBV15; J: TRBJ2-7; D: -; DNA: TGTGCCACCAGCGGGGGGACCGGCGAGCAGTACTTC; CDR3: CATSGGTGEQYF
size: -; length: 13; V: TRBV7-8; J: TRBJ1-1; D: -; DNA: TGTGCCAGCAGCCAAGTTAAAAACGCTGAAGCTTTCTTT; CDR3: CASSQVKNAEAFF
size: -; length: 15; V: TRBV11-2; J: TRBJ2-3; D: -; DNA: TGTGCCAGCAGCCCCACCAGACAGCCCACAGATACGCAGTATTTT; CDR3: CASSPTRQPTDTQYF
size: -; length: 18; V: TRBV15; J: TRBJ2-5; D: -; DNA: TGTGCCACCAGCAGAGAGGGTCCGAGCCCAACAATTTCGGAGACCCAGTACTTC; CDR3: CATSREGPSPTISETQYF
size: -; length: 15; V: TRBV19; J: TRBJ1-4; D: TRBD1; DNA: TGTGCCAGTAAATGGGGACAGGGGTTTAATGAAAAACTGTTTTTT; CDR3: CASKWGQGFNEKLFF
size: -; length: 20; V: TRBV10-2; J: TRBJ1-6; D: -; DNA: TGCGCCAGCAGAGATTTCAACCGGGCCCAAGGTACCCCCTATAATTCACCCCTCCACTTT; CDR3: CASRDFNRAQGTPYNSPLHF